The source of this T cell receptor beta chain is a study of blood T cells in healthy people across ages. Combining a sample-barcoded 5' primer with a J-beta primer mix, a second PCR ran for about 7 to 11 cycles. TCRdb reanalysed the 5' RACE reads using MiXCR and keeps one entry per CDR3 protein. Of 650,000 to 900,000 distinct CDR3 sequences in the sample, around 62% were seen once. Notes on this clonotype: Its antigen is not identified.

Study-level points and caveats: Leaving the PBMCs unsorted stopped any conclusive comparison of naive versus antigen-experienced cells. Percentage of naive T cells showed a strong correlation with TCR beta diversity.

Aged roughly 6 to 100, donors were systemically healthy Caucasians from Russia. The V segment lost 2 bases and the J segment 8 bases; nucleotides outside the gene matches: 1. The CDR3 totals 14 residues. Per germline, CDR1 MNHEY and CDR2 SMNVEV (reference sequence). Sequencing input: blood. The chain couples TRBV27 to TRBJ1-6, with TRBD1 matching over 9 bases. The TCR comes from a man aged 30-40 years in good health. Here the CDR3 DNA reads TGTGCCAGCAGTTTAGACAGGGGGTATTCACCCCTCCACTTT. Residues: CASSLDRGYSPLHF.